The subject of this entry is one T cell receptor beta chain. Its antigen is undetermined. This entry comes from a study of monozygotic twins with inflammatory bowel disease. Study-level points and caveats: Repertoire similarity did not separate concordant from discordant twins, possibly from limited power. Distinct T cell subtypes could not be told apart.

This CDR3 is 13 amino acids long. An amount of approximately 3,500 ng of total RNA was used for each TCR library. The unique tags termed UMIs, each holding a 6-nucleotide sample barcode, were added by means of template switching. TCRdb reprocessed the 5' RACE reads, with one entry per CDR3 protein and no DNA. This sample's table reports over 110,000 distinct CDR3 sequences. Sequences were obtained from blood. The receptor's source is a human donor with ulcerative colitis or Crohn's disease, or a healthy co-twin of an affected twin (not recorded which). This rearrangement joins TRBV12-3 or TRBV12-4 to TRBJ1-3. CDR3 in amino acids: CASSQPAGNTIYF.